Listed below are T cell receptor beta chains from one sample, sequenced in a study of brain T cells in children with intractable seizures. Produced via immunoSEQ multiplex PCR; TCRdb's table is partial and in-frame only. This table has about 110,000 clones, 85% to 95% appearing once. Source: peripheral blood, taken at surgery. Source of these receptors: a boy under two years old with hemimegalencephaly and intractable seizures. Each CDR3 is given with its conserved first and last residue. The order of the fields is V gene, D gene, J gene, clone size, CDR3 DNA, CDR3 protein. The D gene is left open where the match is weak. Rows may omit the clone size; those that give it use once, few, many or a size class.

TRBV27	NA	TRBJ2-3	NA	TGTGCCAGCAGTTTACTGACTAGAGATACGCAGTATTTT	CASSLLTRDTQYF
TRBV7-6	NA	TRBJ2-1	once	TGTGCCAGCAGCCCAGACCCAAACGGGGGTAGCGTATACAATGAGCAGTTCTTC	CASSPDPNGGSVYNEQFF
TRBV28	TRBD1	TRBJ2-7	NA	TGTGCCAGCAGTTCCGGGACAGGGGCCCTGGGTCAGTACTTC	CASSSGTGALGQYF
TRBV7-9	NA	TRBJ1-4	NA	TGTGCCAGCAGCTCTCTACTGGGGGATGAAAAACTGTTTTTT	CASSSLLGDEKLFF
TRBV3-1/TRBV3-2	NA	TRBJ2-7	NA	TGTGCCAGCAGCCAAGGACAAGGGGATTACGAGCAGTACTTC	CASSQGQGDYEQYF
TRBV28	NA	TRBJ2-5	once	TGTGCCAGCAGCCCCCCCGCCACCGGACAGACCCAGTACTTC	CASSPPATGQTQYF
TRBV2	TRBD1	TRBJ2-5	NA	TGTGCCAGCAGCTCCGGGACAGGGAGGGGGGAGACCCAGTACTTC	CASSSGTGRGETQYF
TRBV19	TRBD1	TRBJ2-7	NA	TGTGCCAGTAGTATATCTGGGACAGGGACCTACGAGCAGTACTTC	CASSISGTGTYEQYF
TRBV19	NA	TRBJ1-5	NA	TGTGCCAGTAGTCAGGGTAGAGTTCAGCCCCAGCATTTT	CASSQGRVQPQHF
TRBV4-1	NA	TRBJ1-2	NA	TGCGCCAGCAGGGGCCTTGGACATACTAACTATGGCTACACCTTC	CASRGLGHTNYGYTF
TRBV27	NA	TRBJ1-2	NA	TGTGCCAGCAGTTTATCCTTCAACTATGGCTACACCTTC	CASSLSFNYGYTF
TRBV2	NA	TRBJ2-7	once	TGTGCCAGCAGTGAGGGGGCTAGCGTGGCGTGGGAGCAGTACTTC	CASSEGASVAWEQYF
TRBV5-4	NA	TRBJ2-5	once	TGTGCCAGCAGCTTGGCCTCCGCCGGCCAAGAGACCCAGTACTTC	CASSLASAGQETQYF
TRBV13	NA	TRBJ2-7	NA	TGTGCCAGCAGCTCAACAGGGAACGAGCAGTACTTC	CASSSTGNEQYF
TRBV25-1	TRBD1	TRBJ2-2	NA	TGTGCCAGCAGCCCAGGAGGACAGGGAAGGTGGACCGGGGAGCTGTTTTTT	CASSPGGQGRWTGELFF
TRBV5-4	TRBD2	TRBJ2-1	NA	TGTGCCAGCAACCCTAGCGGACGAGCCTACAATGAGCAGTTCTTC	CASNPSGRAYNEQFF
TRBV6-5	TRBD1	TRBJ2-5	NA	TGTGCCAGCATTACGGACAGGGGGCGCGGGAAGACCCAGTACTTC	CASITDRGRGKTQYF
TRBV19	NA	TRBJ2-7	NA	TGTGCCAGTAGTATAAGGCCCAGCCACGAGCAGTACTTC	CASSIRPSHEQYF
TRBV18	TRBD1	TRBJ2-7	NA	TGTGCCAGCTCACCACCCCGGACAGGGGCCTCCTACGAGCAGTACTTC	CASSPPRTGASYEQYF
TRBV6-5	NA	TRBJ2-7	few	TGTGCCAGCAGTTACCCTTGGGGGTACGAGCAGTACTTC	CASSYPWGYEQYF
TRBV6-5	NA	TRBJ1-2	NA	TGTGCCAGCAGGAGGGATTACTATGGCTACACCTTC	CASRRDYYGYTF
TRBV7-3	TRBD2	TRBJ2-2	NA	TGTGCCAGCAGCTTATACCTGGCGGGGGAGGCGGGCACCGGGGAGCTGTTTTTT	CASSLYLAGEAGTGELFF
TRBV11-3	NA	TRBJ2-7	few	TGTGCCAGCAGCCTGGACGGGTTCTACGAGCAGTACTTC	CASSLDGFYEQYF
TRBV5-4	NA	TRBJ2-1	NA	TGTGCCAGCAGCTTGGCCGCGGGCGAGCAGTTCTTC	CASSLAAGEQFF
TRBV12-3/TRBV12-4	NA	TRBJ2-7	NA	TGTGCCAGCAGTTTAGGCTACGAGCAGTACTTC	CASSLGYEQYF
TRBV14	NA	TRBJ2-7	NA	TGTGCCAGCAGCCTAACTTTAGCCTACGAGCAGTACTTC	CASSLTLAYEQYF
TRBV10-3	TRBD1	TRBJ2-3	NA	TGTGCCATCAGGAGGGTCTTTGAGACAGGGCGCACAGATACGCAGTATTTT	CAIRRVFETGRTDTQYF
TRBV9	NA	TRBJ2-7	NA	TGTGCCAGCAGCGTAGACCCGGGGAGTCCCAACGAGCAGTACTTC	CASSVDPGSPNEQYF
TRBV27	NA	TRBJ1-3	NA	TGTGCCAGCAGACCGGGTCACTCTGGAAACACCATATATTTT	CASRPGHSGNTIYF
TRBV27	NA	TRBJ2-1	NA	TGTGCCAGCAGTTTAAGGCAGGTCTCCTACAATGAGCAGTTCTTC	CASSLRQVSYNEQFF
TRBV28	TRBD1	TRBJ1-5	NA	TGTGCCAGCAGCCCGACAGGGGGTCAGCCCCAGCATTTT	CASSPTGGQPQHF
TRBV7-8	NA	TRBJ2-1	few	TGTGCCAGCAGCTTCGGGGACTACAATGAGCAGTTCTTC	CASSFGDYNEQFF
TRBV19	NA	TRBJ1-5	few	TGTGCCAGTAGATTGCAGCTTAATCAGCCCCAGCATTTT	CASRLQLNQPQHF
TRBV5-5	NA	TRBJ1-4	NA	TGTGCCAGCAGCTTGACCCTTTGGGGGGAAAAACTGTTTTTT	CASSLTLWGEKLFF
TRBV15	NA	TRBJ1-2	NA	TGTGCCACCAGCAGAGATCTCGAGGGGAGGAGTGGCTACACCTTC	CATSRDLEGRSGYTF
TRBV28	TRBD1	TRBJ1-3	NA	TGTGCCAGCAGGTCCTACAGGGGAGCCCACCCTGGAAACACCATATATTTT	CASRSYRGAHPGNTIYF
TRBV27	TRBD1	TRBJ2-1	once	TGTGCCAGCAGGGACAGGCCGTACAATGAGCAGTTCTTC	CASRDRPYNEQFF
TRBV7-9	NA	TRBJ2-1	once	TGTGCCAGCAGCTCCAGAGGCAGGGGAAATGAGCAGTTCTTC	CASSSRGRGNEQFF
TRBV29-1	TRBD2	TRBJ2-3	NA	TGCAGCGCCGTGCCAGCGGGAGCAGATACGCAGTATTTT	CSAVPAGADTQYF
TRBV10-3	TRBD1	TRBJ2-3	NA	TGTGCCACCCGGGACAGGGGCCCAGATACGCAGTATTTT	CATRDRGPDTQYF
TRBV28	NA	TRBJ2-7	NA	TGTGCCAGCAGTGATGCGGCCCCACCCTACGAGCAGTACTTC	CASSDAAPPYEQYF
TRBV3-1/TRBV3-2	NA	TRBJ1-1	NA	TGTGCCAGCAGCCGGTTGAACACTGAAGCTTTCTTT	CASSRLNTEAFF
TRBV19	NA	TRBJ2-3	NA	TGTGCCAGTAGTTCCCACCAGGCGATTTCCACAGATACGCAGTATTTT	CASSSHQAISTDTQYF
TRBV7-2	NA	TRBJ2-1	NA	TGTGCCAGCAGCTTAGCGCGAGGGTACAATGAGCAGTTCTTC	CASSLARGYNEQFF
TRBV23-1	NA	TRBJ2-6	NA	TGCGCCAGCAGTCAATTTGAAACAAGGTGGAACTCTGGGGCCAACGTCCTGACTTTC	CASSQFETRWNSGANVLTF
TRBV3-1/TRBV3-2	NA	TRBJ2-5	NA	TGTGCCAGCAGCCAAGGGAGGACGCCAAGGGGGGGGGAGACCCAGTACTTC	CASSQGRTPRGGETQYF
TRBV4-1	TRBD2	TRBJ2-3	NA	TGCGCCAGCAGCCAAGAAGCGGGGGAAGCGACAGATACGCAGTATTTT	CASSQEAGEATDTQYF
TRBV6-2/TRBV6-3	NA	TRBJ1-1	NA	TGTGCCAGCAGTCCCCTTAGGGGCAGGTACACTGAAGCTTTCTTT	CASSPLRGRYTEAFF
TRBV5-1	TRBD2	TRBJ2-1	NA	TGCGCCAGCAGCTGGACTAGCGGAGCCTACAATGAGCAGTTCTTC	CASSWTSGAYNEQFF